This TCR beta chain derives from a study of blood T cell repertoires in COVID-19. In the authors' methods: Nucleated cell counts were estimated from reference gene primer amplification. Here immunoSEQ multiplex PCR was the method, and the copy in TCRdb shows in-frame clones only, minus some. The D gene and trimming were derived from the DNA, and the V and J assignments and clone size from that table. The table has some 120,000 clones, around two thirds seen once. The sequence was obtained from a woman aged 70 to 79 with acute or convalescent COVID-19. The specimen sequenced was peripheral blood.

The DNA of the CDR3 is TGTGCCATCAGTGAGTCTGGCGGGACCTACGAGCAGTACTTC. Protein product: CAISESGGTYEQYF. This chain uses TRBV10-3 with TRBJ2-7; D is perhaps TRBD2 (6 bases). V was pared by 0 bases and J by 2 bases, with 8 bases between. Per germline, CDR1 ENHRY and CDR2 SYGVKD. The CDR3 runs to 14 residues.